This TCR beta chain stems from a study of blood T cell repertoires in COVID-19 (dated by TCRdb to about 2020). With respect to the entire study: The collaborator samples originated in the United States, Italy and Spain and spanned the acute and convalescent phases of COVID-19. A freely available public database, intended as a resource for researchers studying the immune response to SARS-CoV-2, is where the repertoires were released. Where HLA class I and class II types were available, the types were taken from metadata supplied by the sample provider, not from assay-based typing. The prospective study material was composed of cDNA or gDNA derived from T cells, B-cell-depleted T cells, or PBMCs. Sample metadata almost always included a de-identified subject ID, COVID-19 status, age in years and sex. The samples were drawn from the first 160 participants of the ongoing ImmuneRACE study and from some 1,300 subjects provided by 6 global collaborators. Subjects who had been exposed to COVID-19, were actively infected with it, or had recovered from it provided the deeply sampled blood TCRbeta repertoires that made up the dataset. The full study reports these points: How much clinical and demographic metadata was included differed by source and by participant, and the metadata was provided uncurated.

TCRbeta CDR3 regions were amplified from genomic DNA by means of the immunoSEQ Assay, a bias-controlled multiplex PCR. In the authors' own workflow: The number of nucleated cells in each sample was estimated from the amplification of reference gene primers within the assay. To quantify the absolute abundance of each unique TCRbeta CDR3 rearrangement, sequence reads were collapsed and filtered. For each sample, productive Simpson clonality was calculated as the square root of Simpson's diversity index across productive rearrangements. TCRdb limited this immuneACCESS table to in-frame rearrangements with V and J called. A share of clones is missing; checked studies link under half to unresolved V genes, and the rest is unexplained. Clonal size and the V and J genes are those of that table, whereas D and trimming came from the DNA. In this sample the table shows 200,000 to 250,000 clones, under 85% of which occur a single time. The top ten clonotypes cover roughly 1.2% of the sample.

In the germline V gene (reference sequence), CDR1 corresponds to LNHNV and CDR2 to YYDKDF. From cysteine to phenylalanine, the CDR3 is 13 amino acids long. The DNA shown is the 39-base CDR3, in frame from base 1. V and J are trimmed by 7 bases and 6 bases, and the gene matches miss 6 bases of the junction. In Seattle, one collaborating source enrolled patients while the infection was active and tracked those patients longitudinally over the course of disease. The collaborating institutions used their own protocols to collect whole blood in K2EDTA tubes. For TCRbeta analysis, collaborator samples were shipped as frozen whole blood, as isolated PBMCs, or as DNA extracted from either sample type. Remarks on this clone: The specificity of this receptor is unknown. No clone much larger than this one lies a single base away; base qualities are absent.

Sequenced input: peripheral blood. This chain joins TRBV15 to TRBJ2-3; 8 bases in the junction line up with TRBD2. This TCR was sampled from a woman aged 25 to 39 with COVID-19, enrolled during active disease. The CDR3 amino acid sequence is: CATKAGVDDTQYF. The DNA sequence reads TGTGCCACCAAAGCGGGAGTTGACGATACGCAGTATTTT.